A single TCR beta chain is shown here with its context. Its specificity is unknown. Assay used: immunoSEQ multiplex PCR; TCRdb lists only in-frame clones, some missing. The data show some 110,000 clones, about 88% seen once. These data originate in a study of T cell responses to AZD1222 COVID-19 vaccine. Points from the study as a whole: Donors in the cohort were predominantly white British and more often female, and clonal diversity was possibly underestimated.

This CDR3 region has 18 residues. The germline V and J ends were trimmed by 2 bases and 0 bases, with 14 bases remaining between them. The V gene's germline CDR1 is MGHDK and CDR2 SYGVNS. This material consisted of peripheral blood, taken on day 0 of AZD1222 vaccination. This receptor was taken from an adult in good health. V usage is TRBV25-1 and J usage is TRBJ2-6; D unresolved. The CDR3, as DNA: TGTGCCAGCAGTGAACCCCTCGGACGGAACTCTGGGGCCAACGTCCTGACTTTC. Encoded protein: CASSEPLGRNSGANVLTF.